Below are 20 T cell receptor beta chains sequenced from a single sample in a study of cytomegalovirus exposure and HLA in healthy donors. Primers for the PCR totalled 60 Vbeta and 13 Jbeta. Only in-frame clones appear in the TCRdb table, and some are missing; sequencing was by immunoSEQ multiplex PCR. The repertoire has around 130,000 clones, roughly three fifths of them found once; the top ten carry about 1.7%. Sequencing was carried out using PBMCs. Receptors originate from a male donor in good health and CMV-seronegative.

The chain links TRBV29-1 to TRBJ1-1; 7 nucleotides match TRBD1. The V and J ends lost 6 bases and 6 bases, in that order; junction bases with no gene match: 13. The CDR3 sequence is 14 residues long. Germline CDR1 and CDR2: SQVTM and ANQGSEA. CDR3 amino acids: CSVLATTGKSEAFF. The CDR3 bases are TGCAGCGTCCTGGCCACGACAGGGAAGTCTGAAGCTTTCTTT.

A word on this clone: An end of the junction does not agree with germline; a read error may underlie this. The chain has TRBV7-7 and TRBJ2-4; 14 positions match TRBD2. The CDR3 covers 20 residues. Germline CDR1 is SSHAT and CDR2 is FNYEAQ (reference sequence). The CDR3 sequence: CASSRRTSGGTPLAKNIQYF. Here the CDR3 DNA reads TGTGCTAGCAGCCGCCGGACTAGCGGGGGGACACCACTAGCCAAAAACATTCAGTACTTC.

A note on this clone: One end of the junction does not line up with germline, which may come from a read error. This sequence joins TRBV11-2 and TRBJ2-7, with 9 positions matching TRBD2. This CDR3 region has 14 residues. Germline V gives CDR1 SGHAT, CDR2 FQNNGV. Here the CDR3 reads CASSLVRVAGVLDF. CDR3 DNA: TGTGCCAGCAGCCTCGTTAGAGTAGCGGGGGTTTTGGACTTC.

This clone turned up a few times. V and J are TRBV10-1 and TRBJ2-2, with D maybe TRBD1 (6 bases). Germline CDR1 WNHNN, CDR2 SYGVQD (reference sequence). The V end lost 8 bases, the J end lost 5 bases, and 9 bases lay between the germline ends. The CDR3 loop spans 12 amino acids. The CDR3 nucleotides read TGCGCCAGCGCAGGGGTAACCGGGGAGCTGTTTTTT. Protein: CASAGVTGELFF.

The chain uses TRBV28 and TRBJ1-1, with TRBD1 matching over 7 bases. V gave up 5 bases and J gave up 5 bases; unmatched junction bases: 8. The V gene's germline CDR1 is MDHEN and CDR2 SYDVKM. This CDR3 contains 14 residues. The CDR3 nucleotides are TGTGCCAGCAGTCTGGGGGGCAGGGGGACTGAAGCTTTCTTT. This encodes CASSLGGRGTEAFF.

The chain couples TRBV2 to TRBJ2-7; maybe TRBD1 (6 bases). Trimming stripped 5 bases from V and 5 bases from J, with 13 bases between. The CDR3 is made up of 13 amino acids. Germline V gene lookup returns CDR1 SNHLY and CDR2 FYNNEI. The CDR3 DNA reads TGTGCCAGCAGTTCCTACAGGGTGCACGAGCAGTACTTC. Translated, it gives CASSSYRVHEQYF.

This clone has more than one count but fewer than ten. This rearrangement joins TRBV11-1 to TRBJ1-1; 7 nucleotides align to TRBD1. Germline assignment: CDR1 SGHAT and CDR2 FQDESV (reference sequence). The CDR3 runs to 14 residues. Trimming at V came to 1 base and at J to 4 bases, leaving 3 bases not matched to a gene. CDR3 DNA sequence: TGTGCCAGCAGCTTAGTGGAGGGGGCCACTGAAGCTTTCTTT. It translates to CASSLVEGATEAFF.

The J gene is TRBJ2-3, the V gene TRBV9; possible D gene TRBD2, 5 bases. The germline V gene encodes CDR1 SGDLS and CDR2 YYNGEE. There are 15 residues in the CDR3. Trimming removed 0 bases at V and 0 bases at J, with 8 bases between. The CDR3 DNA reads as TGTGCCAGCAGCGTAGCCAGGACTAGCACAGATACGCAGTATTTT. This translates into CASSVARTSTDTQYF. Looking up the rest from reference TRBV9 and TRBJ2-3 gives the full variable domain: DSGVTQTPKHLITATGQRVTLRCSPRSGDLSVYWYQQSLDQGLQFLIQYYNGEERAKGNILERFSAQQFPDLHSELNLSSLELGDSALYFCASSVARTSTDTQYFGPGTRLTVL.

The V gene is TRBV7-6, the J gene TRBJ2-2; 7 bases align to TRBD1. This CDR3 has 15 residues. CDR1 is SGHVS and CDR2 is FNYEAQ in the germline V gene. Trimming took 5 bases from V and 0 from J; bases not matched to a gene: 3. The CDR3 reads CASSTGTANTGELFF. The CDR3 DNA reads TGTGCCAGCAGCACGGGGACAGCGAACACCGGGGAGCTGTTTTTT.

The chain couples TRBV19 to TRBJ2-1; D gene ambiguous. Germline V gene lookup returns CDR1 LNHDA and CDR2 SQIVND (reference sequence). The CDR3 runs to 15 residues. V shed 5 bases and J shed 3 bases, with 14 bases lying between them. The CDR3 DNA is TGTGCCAGTAGTCCCAACCCTGGCAGCTACAATGAGCAGTTCTTC. This encodes CASSPNPGSYNEQFF.

The V and J genes are TRBV5-1 and TRBJ2-5, with 12 bases matching TRBD2. The CDR3 length is 16 residues. Trimming at V came to 4 bases and at J to 10 bases, leaving 14 bases not matched to a gene. The germline gives CDR1 SGHRS, CDR2 YFSETQ. CDR3 in DNA: TGCGCCAGCAGCATCCGACTAGCGGGGGCCCGCGGGGACCAGTACTTC. Translated, it gives CASSIRLAGARGDQYF.

The rearrangement joins TRBV7-2 to TRBJ2-7; possibly TRBD2 for D (6 bases). V lost 7 bases to trimming and J lost 0 bases, with 13 bases between them. This CDR3 region has 14 residues. From germline, CDR1 is SGHTA and CDR2 FQGNSA. The CDR3 DNA sequence: TGTGCCAGCACCCCTCCAGCGGGCTCCTACGAGCAGTACTTC. Its translation: CASTPPAGSYEQYF.

This clone was counted a few times. The genes are TRBV27 and TRBJ2-5; possible D gene TRBD1, 5 bases. This CDR3 is built from 13 residues. V lost 3 bases and J 5 bases, leaving 10 bases between the germline ends. Germline CDR1 reads MNHEY; CDR2 reads SMNVEV (reference sequence). In DNA form, the CDR3 reads TGTGCCAGCAGTTTCAGGGTAGAGGAGACCCAGTACTTC. Encoded protein: CASSFRVEETQYF.

The V call is TRBV5-6, the J call TRBJ2-5, with 10 bases identical to TRBD2. CDR1 is SGHDT and CDR2 is YYEEEE in the germline V gene. There are 14 residues in the CDR3. Trimming removed 3 bases from V and 5 bases from J; junction bases left unmatched: 4. CDR3 in amino acids: CASSSLAGEETQYF. The CDR3 DNA reads as TGTGCCAGCAGCTCCCTAGCGGGGGAGGAGACCCAGTACTTC.

The J gene is TRBJ1-5, the V gene TRBV27; D is unresolved. In germline, CDR1 is MNHEY, CDR2 SMNVEV (reference sequence). This CDR3 is built from 14 residues. V was pared by 1 base and J by 4 bases, with 8 bases between. The CDR3 reads CASSLLGENQPQHF. The CDR3 DNA follows: TGTGCCAGCAGTTTATTGGGAGAAAATCAGCCCCAGCATTTT.

V gene TRBV5-6 combines with J gene TRBJ2-5, with a possible D match to TRBD1 (6 bases). Near its end, the DNA agrees better with TRBJ2-7, so the J call may be wrong. In germline, CDR1 is SGHDT, CDR2 YYEEEE. The CDR3 has 13 amino acids. CDR3 sequence (DNA): TGTGCCAGCAGCTTTGGGGGCAGTTACGAGCAGTACTTC. Translation: CASSFGGSYEQYF.

This rearrangement joins TRBV19 to TRBJ1-6, with D unresolved. This CDR3 region has 13 residues. From germline, CDR1 is LNHDA and CDR2 SQIVND (reference sequence). V was cut by 0 bases and J by 9 bases, with 6 bases left in between. In nucleotides, the CDR3 is TGTGCCAGTAGTATAGAGAGGAGTTCACCCCTCCACTTT. Residues: CASSIERSSPLHF.

The chain's CDR3 is CASSLGGPSTDTQYF. The CDR3 region has the DNA TGCGCCAGCAGCTTGGGGGGGCCCAGCACAGATACGCAGTATTTT. V gene TRBV5-1 combines with J gene TRBJ2-3, with a possible D match to TRBD1 (6 bases). This CDR3 is built from 15 residues. The germline gives CDR1 SGHRS, CDR2 YFSETQ. Trimming removed 0 bases from V and 0 bases from J, with 8 bases in between.

V and J are TRBV18 and TRBJ1-3; D is undetermined. The CDR3 runs 15 residues. The V and J ends lost 6 bases and 4 bases respectively, with 16 bases between them. Germline-derived CDR1 and CDR2 are KGHSH and LQKENI. CDR3 DNA: TGTGCCAGCTCCCCCGGGTGGGTCGAAGGAAACACCATATATTTT. Translated, it gives CASSPGWVEGNTIYF.

The sample holds a few counts of this clone. J is TRBJ2-1 and V is TRBV7-8, with 8 bases matching TRBD2. V lost 1 base, J lost 7 bases, and 6 bases stayed unmatched. The length of the CDR3 is 15 residues. The germline V gene encodes CDR1 SGHVS and CDR2 FQNEAQ. This CDR3 is CASSLGGLEYNEQFF. CDR3 bases: TGTGCCAGCAGCTTAGGGGGACTAGAGTATAATGAGCAGTTCTTC. Full variable domain (missing parts from reference TRBV7-8 and TRBJ2-1): GAGVSQSPRYKVAKRGQDVALRCDPISGHVSLFWYQQALGQGPEFLTYFQNEAQLDKSGLPSDRFFAERPEGSVSTLKIQRTQQEDSAVYLCASSLGGLEYNEQFFGPGTRLTVL.